The sequence of this T cell receptor beta chain was determined in a study of T-cell memory formation after mild COVID-19. A remark on this clonotype: Its antigen is not identified.

Employing constant-segment primers, 5'RACE generated TCR alpha and TCR beta cDNA libraries bearing sample barcodes and UMIs. A single record per CDR3 protein comes from TCRdb applying MiXCR to the 5' RACE reads. The profile shows some 180,000 distinct CDR3 sequences, 15% to 20% of them singletons. The V end lost 6 bases, the J end lost 5 bases, and 14 bases lay between the germline ends. There are 13 residues in the CDR3. Findings and limits, study-wide: Clones contracting day 15 to 85 were balanced CD4/CD8; later expanders leaned CD4+.

This chain joins TRBV12-3 or TRBV12-4 and TRBJ2-7; D might be TRBD1 (6 bases). Sequencing was done on a sample of PBMCs or a T cell subset sorted from them (not recorded which). This receptor was taken from a man between 18 and 29 years old who had mild COVID-19 (a few samples of this study predate the infection). Cell type and time point are not known. Here the CDR3 DNA reads TGTGCCAGCAGGGACAATAGACAGGACGAGCAGTACTTC. It translates to CASRDNRQDEQYF.